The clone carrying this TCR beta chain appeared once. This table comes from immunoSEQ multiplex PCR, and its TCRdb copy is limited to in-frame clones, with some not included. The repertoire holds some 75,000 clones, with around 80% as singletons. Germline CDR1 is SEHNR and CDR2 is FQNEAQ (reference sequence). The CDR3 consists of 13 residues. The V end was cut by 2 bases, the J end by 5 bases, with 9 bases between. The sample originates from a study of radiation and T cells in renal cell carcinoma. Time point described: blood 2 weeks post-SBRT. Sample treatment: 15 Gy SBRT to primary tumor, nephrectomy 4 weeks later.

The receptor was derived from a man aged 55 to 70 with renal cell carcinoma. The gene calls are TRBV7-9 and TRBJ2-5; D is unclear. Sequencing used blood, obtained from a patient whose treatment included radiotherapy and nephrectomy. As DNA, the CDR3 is TGTGCCAGCAGCTTACGGCCCCCTGAGACCCAGTACTTC. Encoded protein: CASSLRPPETQYF.